The entry below describes one TCR beta chain. What it binds is not known. The data stem from a study of cytomegalovirus exposure and HLA in healthy donors. Researchers ran the PCR with 60 Vbeta and 13 Jbeta primers. Repertoires were generated with immunoSEQ multiplex PCR, while TCRdb's copy carries only in-frame clones and drops some. Found here are some 130,000 clones, 60% to 80% of them singletons; the top ten hold under 8.5%. Study observations and caveats: Published work reported that the classifier diagnosed cytomegalovirus status with high specificity and sensitivity.

This TCR came from a male donor in good health and CMV-seronegative. Sequencing input: PBMCs.

CDR3 residues: CASSRQGSDYGYTF. For the CDR3, the DNA is TGTGCCAGCTCTCGACAGGGATCGGACTATGGCTACACCTTC. The gene calls are TRBV18 and TRBJ1-2; 7 bases line up with TRBD1. The CDR3 covers 14 residues. The germline gives CDR1 KGHSH, CDR2 LQKENI. Losses at the gene ends were 6 bases for V and 3 bases for J; bases not matched to a gene: 7.